The next 7 T cell receptor beta chains were all read from a single sample in a study of cytomegalovirus exposure and HLA in healthy donors. PCR used 60 Vbeta primers and 13 Jbeta primers. Using immunoSEQ multiplex PCR, the repertoire was profiled, and TCRdb retains in-frame clones only, with some absent. The profile shows 250,000 to 350,000 clones, approximately 90% of them singletons. Sequencing was carried out using PBMCs. These receptors all come from a man in his forties in good health and CMV-seropositive.

The V and J genes are TRBV5-1 and TRBJ1-1; D might be TRBD1 (5 bases). The CDR3 contains 16 residues. V was pared by 4 bases and J by 2 bases, with 18 bases between. The germline CDR1 and CDR2 sequences are SGHRS and YFSETQ. The CDR3 DNA sequence: TGCGCCAGCAGCCAGGGCGGAGGGGTGATTAACACTGAAGCTTTCTTT. This gives the protein CASSQGGGVINTEAFF.

This chain joins TRBV9 and TRBJ2-3; no reliable D call. The germline V gene has CDR1 SGDLS and CDR2 YYNGEE. V shed 3 bases and J shed 2 bases, with 10 bases lying between them. The CDR3 spans 14 residues. CDR3: CASSGWLPTDTQYF. Written as DNA, the CDR3 is TGTGCCAGCAGCGGGTGGCTTCCCACAGATACGCAGTATTTT.

The chain uses TRBV7-3 and TRBJ2-3; TRBD1 aligns across 7 bases. Germline V CDR1 and CDR2: SGHTA, FQGTGA. The V gene end was trimmed by 5 bases and the J gene end by 2 bases; junction bases not matched to a gene: 13. The CDR3 sequence is 17 residues long. CDR3 bases: TGTGCCAGCAGCCGCTACCCCGGGACAGCGACCACAGATACGCAGTATTTT. Translating gives CASSRYPGTATTDTQYF.

The chain combines TRBV6-5 with TRBJ2-1, with a tentative D call TRBD2 (7 bases). Trimming stripped 2 bases from V and 3 bases from J, with 11 bases between. Germline loops: CDR1 MNHEY, CDR2 SVGAGI. The CDR3 runs 15 residues. CDR3 DNA: TGTGCCAGCAGTTACGGGGGGGGCGACTACAATGAGCAGTTCTTC. This codes for CASSYGGGDYNEQFF.

This chain connects TRBV19 to TRBJ2-5, with TRBD2 matching 8 bases. Unmatched junction bases numbered 12, after V lost 4 bases and J lost 5 bases. The V gene's germline CDR1 is LNHDA and CDR2 SQIVND (reference sequence). The CDR3 totals 16 residues. CDR3 amino acids: CASSTGGLVRRETQYF. DNA of the CDR3: TGTGCCAGTAGTACGGGGGGACTAGTAAGACGGGAGACCCAGTACTTC.

This rearrangement joins TRBV27 to TRBJ2-7; 11 positions agree with TRBD1. The CDR3 runs to 16 residues. Germline-derived CDR1 and CDR2 are MNHEY and SMNVEV (reference sequence). Trimming took 0 bases from V and 3 from J; bases not matched to a gene: 4. CDR3 in amino acids: CASSLSGGTGGYEQYF. The CDR3 DNA reads as TGTGCCAGCAGTTTATCAGGTGGGACAGGGGGCTACGAGCAGTACTTC.

This rearrangement joins TRBV13 to TRBJ2-7; D gene ambiguous. Germline lookup yields CDR1 PRHDT and CDR2 FYEKMQ (reference sequence). There are 13 residues in the CDR3. The V gene lost 3 bases and the J gene lost 1 base, with 7 bases spanning the gap. CDR3 bases: TGTGCCAGCAGCTTTCGGGTTTCCTACGAGCAGTACTTC. Encoded protein: CASSFRVSYEQYF.